Following are 10 T cell receptor beta chains from one sample sequenced in a study of shared clonotypes between healthy human individuals. Assay used: immunoSEQ multiplex PCR; TCRdb lists only in-frame clones, some missing. The sample lists hundreds of thousands of clones, around 96% seen once, with more than 0.085% in the top ten. Positively selected for CCR7, the CD45RO-negative cells used as naive CD8 cells excluded terminally differentiated effector memory CD45RA+ cells. Sample: naive CD8+ T cells sorted from blood. These receptors were taken from a woman between 25 and 40 years old in good health.

In its sample, this clone was seen once. This chain joins TRBV9 and TRBJ1-4; D gene ambiguous. The CDR3 is 15 residues long. CDR1 is SGDLS, CDR2 YYNGEE, per germline. V lost 0 bases and J 7 bases, leaving 13 bases between the germline ends. This CDR3 reads CASSVAGHEGEKLFF. CDR3 sequence (DNA): TGTGCCAGCAGCGTAGCTGGGCACGAGGGTGAAAAACTGTTTTTT.

The rearrangement joins TRBV5-6 to TRBJ2-3; D perhaps matches TRBD2 (6 bases). CDR1 and CDR2 (germline): SGHDT, YYEEEE. This CDR3 is 15 amino acids long. The V end was cut by 3 bases, the J end by 2 bases, with 13 bases between. This CDR3 is CASSSPGLITDTQYF. Written as DNA, the CDR3 is TGTGCCAGCAGCTCCCCGGGACTTATCACAGATACGCAGTATTTT.

The CDR3 here is CASSSETGISNQPQHF. The CDR3 DNA sequence: TGTGCCAGCAGTTCCGAGACAGGGATCAGCAATCAGCCCCAGCATTTT. The chain recombines TRBV28 with TRBJ1-5, with 7 bases fitting TRBD1. The V gene's germline CDR1 is MDHEN and CDR2 SYDVKM. V trimming: 4 bases; J trimming: 1 base; junction bases outside the gene matches: 7. CDR3 size: 16 residues.

This clone came up a few times. The chain employs TRBV9 and TRBJ1-1; D is unresolved. The CDR3 covers 13 residues. Germline V gene sequence: CDR1 SGDLS, CDR2 YYNGEE. Trimming left V 7 bases short and J 6 bases short, with 16 bases between. In DNA form, the CDR3 reads TGTGCCAGCGGTACAGTATCGGGTCCTGAAGCTTTCTTT. It translates to CASGTVSGPEAFF. The whole variable domain, filled in from reference TRBV9 and TRBJ1-1, reads DSGVTQTPKHLITATGQRVTLRCSPRSGDLSVYWYQQSLDQGLQFLIQYYNGEERAKGNILERFSAQQFPDLHSELNLSSLELGDSALYFCASGTVSGPEAFFGQGTRLTVV.

This clone was seen just once. The V and J genes are TRBV10-3 and TRBJ1-5; D not resolved. The CDR3 extends over 15 amino acids. V was cut by 2 bases and J by 4 bases, with 12 bases left in between. Per the germline V gene, CDR1 is ENHRY and CDR2 is SYGVKD. CDR3 region: CAISEAGGWNQPQHF. In DNA form, the CDR3 reads TGTGCCATCAGTGAGGCGGGAGGTTGGAATCAGCCCCAGCATTTT.

V gene TRBV25-1 combines with J gene TRBJ2-3; D may be TRBD2 (5 bases). The V and J ends lost 1 base and 6 bases respectively, with 23 bases between them. The CDR3 has 18 amino acids. Germline assignment: CDR1 MGHDK and CDR2 SYGVNS. For the CDR3, the DNA is TGTGCCAGCAGTGAATCACCCCCGGGCGAGGGTCTATTCGATACGCAGTATTTT. Protein: CASSESPPGEGLFDTQYF.

This rearrangement joins TRBV30 to TRBJ2-7, with a tentative D call TRBD2 (7 bases). Trimming took 2 bases from V and 3 from J, leaving 17 bases between them. This CDR3 has 15 residues. CDR1 GTSNPN and CDR2 SVGIG come from the germline V gene (reference sequence). CDR3 in DNA: TGTGCCTGGAGTCCCTTTTTCGGGGGGCACTACGAGCAGTACTTC. Protein product: CAWSPFFGGHYEQYF.

This clone is a singleton in its sample. Other DNA sequences of this sample code for an identical CDR3. The chain employs TRBV13 and TRBJ2-7; D is ambiguous. Germline-derived CDR1 and CDR2 are PRHDT and FYEKMQ (reference sequence). This CDR3 region has 13 residues. Trimming took off 0 bases at V and 2 bases at J, with 5 bases between the two ends. For the CDR3, the DNA is TGTGCCAGCAGCTTAGGTCGCACCTACGAGCAGTACTTC. Residues: CASSLGRTYEQYF.

This sequence joins TRBV5-1 and TRBJ2-7; 10 bases line up with TRBD2. V dropped 0 bases and J dropped 1; count of bases not matched to a gene: 7. Germline V gives CDR1 SGHRS, CDR2 YFSETQ. This CDR3 region has 17 residues. CDR3 amino acids: CASSLALAGVYSYEQYF. The CDR3 DNA reads as TGCGCCAGCAGCTTGGCCCTAGCGGGAGTTTATTCCTACGAGCAGTACTTC.

This sequence joins TRBV7-9 and TRBJ2-1; D gene ambiguous. Trimming shortened V by 4 bases and J by 3 bases, and 7 bases separated the two germline ends. The germline gives CDR1 SEHNR, CDR2 FQNEAQ (reference sequence). This CDR3 contains 13 residues. Here the CDR3 reads CASSSDVYNEQFF. CDR3 nucleotide sequence: TGTGCCAGCAGCTCGGACGTCTACAATGAGCAGTTCTTC.